This T cell receptor (beta chain) was captured in a study of long-term antiretroviral therapy in people with HIV (dated by TCRdb to the early 2020s). Background for the entire study: The earliest samples were collected approximately a decade before the 2015 WHO recommendation for immediate ART, a period when ART was typically delayed until CD4 counts fell. A retrospective serial study tested whether ART initiation and durable HIV suppression were associated with changes in peripheral blood TRB repertoire composition and diversity. From 30 adults with confirmed HIV infection, the cohort provided approximately 190 cryopreserved PBMC samples, gathered serially across a mean of around six years (range 1-12). About 35% of the 30 participants with HIV were female. No cross-contamination during QIAcube processing was shown when test extractions of a monoclonal T-cell line were performed alongside fewer than 40 polyclonal samples.

V is cut by 4 bases and J by 5 bases, and the space between the germline ends is 15 bases. The CDR3 runs 14 residues from the cysteine to the phenylalanine. Just the 42-base CDR3 DNA is kept, in frame starting at base 1. CDR1 and CDR2, per the germline V gene (reference sequence), are SEHNR and FQNEAQ. To be included, a participant needed at least one PBMC sample from before ART initiation plus at least two post-ART samples. All participants with HIV were treated in the United States of America. Cryopreserved samples of about 1-10 million PBMC were thawed and washed before DNA extraction. At the time of the earliest PBMC sample for each participant with HIV, ages ranged from roughly 23 to 55 years. PBMC samples were contributed by each participant from 1-4 timepoints before ART initiation and 2-8 timepoints after ART initiation, with a median of 7 samples. For every participant, serial HIV viral load, CD4+ T-cell count, ART history and demographic data were obtained. Using a Qiagen kit on a QIAcube, genomic DNA was extracted from unsorted PBMC, with samples processed in batches of 12.

What the authors observed across the whole study: Because pre-ART samples had limited cell numbers, unsorted PBMC were profiled rather than sorted CD4+ and CD8+ T cells. A significant increase in TRB diversity was found to be associated with ART initiation, although TRB diversity was observed to remain significantly below that of transplant donor controls even after long-term ART. Inferences about post-ART repertoire changes were limited because no data were available on ART adherence, viral resistance or therapy changes. Samples dated from the mid-2000s to the late 2010s, and the ART regimens used may be less effective than current ones. Expanded TRB clones identified before ART initiation dominated the repertoire across all time points, though the dominance fluctuated and decreased in many PLHIV after ART. HIV repertoires had narrower CDR3 length ranges than controls, and the network structure suggested an antigen-experienced repertoire that shifted only slightly toward naive after ART. Owing to limited PBMC availability, only the TCR beta chain was sequenced, without alpha chain pairing.

On this clone: What antigen it recognizes has not been identified. The sample holds no much larger clone one base away, and base qualities are not on file.

The immunoSEQ hsTCRB v3.0 assay was used at survey level resolution for TRB variable region sequencing. The targeted TRB sequencing depth was about 40,000-55,000 T-cell genomes per sample. An Illumina MiSeq with a v3 150-cycle kit was used to sequence the pooled TRB libraries. The original methods were these. Analysis of repertoires was carried out in R inside a reproducible Nextflow workflow spanning QC, data transformation and analysis. LymphoSeq2, an R package for exploring AIRR-Seq data, was used to implement the custom analyses. After excluding a handful of samples that yielded fewer than 5000 total TRB sequences, approximately 170 HIV repertoires remained for analysis. Among the approximately 190 HIV repertoires that were kept, roughly 59 were collected before ART initiation and under 150 were collected after ART initiation. Each repertoire was downsampled to 5000 TRB nucleotide sequences, and summary statistics were averaged across 100 downsampling iterations. Only TRB sequences with CDR3 regions of at least seven amino acids were retained for analysis. Diversity was measured with a Shannon entropy-derived clonality score and the Gini coefficient. In the repertoire networks, any two of the top 5000 CDR3 amino acid sequences were linked whenever the two sequences differed by an edit distance of one. Antigen specificity groups and MHC restriction were predicted for TRB CDR3 amino acid sequences with GLIPH2. To flag known associations with CMV, EBV, HIV or tissue antigens, CDR3 amino acid sequences were compared against VDJdb and McPAS-TCR. Pre-ART, post-ART and control groups were compared with Wilcoxon signed-rank tests and Holm-Bonferroni correction. The table was pulled from immuneACCESS by TCRdb, which kept in-frame rearrangements only. Such tables lose some clones; where checked, under half of the loss comes from unresolved V genes, and the rest has no known cause. V, J and clone size derive from that table, while D and trimming were established from the DNA sequence. The sample contains more than 25,000 clones, roughly 97% of them found a single time. Around 1.8% of the sample lies in the top ten.

The sequences come from unsorted PBMCs, collected 7.6 years after starting antiretroviral therapy. The clonotype originates from a man aged 25-40 years with HIV. The chain is encoded by TRBV7-9 joined to TRBJ2-7, with TRBD2 as a weak D call on 5 bases. Here is the DNA: TGTGCCAGCAGCTCACTTACGGACTTAGACGAGCAGTACTTC. This gives the protein CASSSLTDLDEQYF.